Listed below are T cell receptor beta chains from one sample, sequenced in a study of blood T cell repertoires in COVID-19. Libraries were prepared by immunoSEQ multiplex PCR; TCRdb keeps only in-frame clonotypes and omits some of them. The sample contains 95,000 to 150,000 clones, 88% of which appear only once. The sequencing input was peripheral blood. Receptors originate from a middle-aged man with acute or convalescent COVID-19. Both conserved end residues are trimmed from each CDR3. Fields, in order: CDR3 length, J gene, V gene, D gene, CDR3 protein. A D gene is named only where the DNA matches it firmly.

14 | TRBJ1-2 | TRBV21-1 | . | ASTSCPGTGGYGYT
10 | TRBJ2-5 | TRBV11-2 | . | ASSLRGETQY
14 | TRBJ1-1 | TRBV30 | . | AWSSKNRDGATEAF
12 | TRBJ2-7 | TRBV5-3 | . | ARSLGSSSYEQY
11 | TRBJ2-7 | TRBV6-5 | TRBD1 | ASSRGRDREQY
11 | TRBJ1-5 | TRBV30 | . | AWSKGHNQPQH
14 | TRBJ2-3 | TRBV6-4 | TRBD2 | ASAPGLAGGSDTQY
9 | TRBJ2-7 | TRBV6-2/TRBV6-3 | . | ASSNSYEQY
11 | TRBJ2-4 | TRBV2 | TRBD2 | ASSREGQNIQY
16 | TRBJ2-1 | TRBV5-4 | TRBD2 | ASRLGVAGEGLGNEQF
12 | TRBJ1-1 | TRBV6-5 | . | ASSYSRHLTEAF
14 | TRBJ2-7 | TRBV25-1 | TRBD2 | ASSEFTSGTPREQY
14 | TRBJ2-5 | TRBV7-6 | TRBD2 | ASSPGLLAGKRTQY
12 | TRBJ2-7 | TRBV3-1/TRBV3-2 | . | ASSQGATTYEQY
15 | TRBJ2-5 | TRBV4-3 | TRBD2 | ASSQTGLAGEGETQY
12 | TRBJ2-1 | TRBV19 | TRBD2 | ATAIAGTYNEQF
14 | TRBJ2-7 | TRBV6-5 | TRBD2 | ASSYAGTTNPYEQY
11 | TRBJ1-1 | TRBV5-1 | . | ASSRDRNTEAF
17 | TRBJ1-5 | TRBV27 | . | ASSLSRVGHFGSNQPQH
13 | TRBJ2-7 | TRBV9 | . | ASSVEWGLAYEQY
14 | TRBJ2-1 | TRBV15 | TRBD2 | ATSRTSGIAYNEQF
14 | TRBJ2-5 | TRBV6-5 | TRBD2 | ASSYSTSGTQETQY
12 | TRBJ2-4 | TRBV6-1 | . | ASREGGAKNIQY
13 | TRBJ2-1 | TRBV6-6 | . | ASRSRGGSYNEQF
10 | TRBJ1-1 | TRBV27 | . | ASSYRGGEAF
12 | TRBJ1-1 | TRBV5-5 | . | ASSFPGINTEAF
11 | TRBJ1-1 | TRBV6-5 | . | ASQIRTGTEAF
13 | TRBJ2-1 | TRBV24-1 | . | ATSTPGLLNNEQF
13 | TRBJ1-4 | TRBV29-1 | . | SVAVPGMTIEKLF
11 | TRBJ2-7 | TRBV19 | TRBD1 | ASSGRDSYEQY
15 | TRBJ2-1 | TRBV6-6 | TRBD2 | ASSRNTGTSGYNEQF
15 | TRBJ2-7 | TRBV20-1 | TRBD1 | SASEGQNSWSSYEQY
13 | TRBJ2-1 | TRBV11-3 | . | ASSLRGNSYNEQF
13 | TRBJ2-7 | TRBV19 | . | ASSSREGNSYEQY
11 | TRBJ2-7 | TRBV18 | TRBD2 | ASSPSGSYEQY
14 | TRBJ2-3 | TRBV18 | TRBD2 | ASSSPGGRITDTQY
12 | TRBJ2-4 | TRBV30 | TRBD2 | AWASGVSKNIQY
11 | TRBJ1-6 | TRBV6-5 | . | ASNQGFNSPLH
10 | TRBJ2-7 | TRBV6-1 | . | ASSRGAYEQY
14 | TRBJ2-5 | TRBV18 | . | ASSPPQQGREETQY
16 | TRBJ1-2 | TRBV5-5 | TRBD1 | ASSLGVGTGLINYGYT
13 | TRBJ1-2 | TRBV27 | TRBD1 | ASSSGTGTNYGYT
12 | TRBJ1-1 | TRBV6-5 | . | ASSYGRLETEAF
12 | TRBJ2-7 | TRBV18 | . | ASSPPLQIYEQY
12 | TRBJ1-1 | TRBV5-5 | . | ASSFSRGATEAF
16 | TRBJ2-3 | TRBV6-1 | TRBD1 | ASSGIPGQMVVTDTQY
12 | TRBJ1-4 | TRBV6-6 | . | ASSSVDSNEKLF
12 | TRBJ2-3 | TRBV14 | TRBD2 | ASRLAGGGYTQY
13 | TRBJ2-5 | TRBV4-1 | TRBD2 | ASTKAGGPEETQY
12 | TRBJ2-7 | TRBV6-5 | . | ASSYSNSGGEQY
11 | TRBJ2-7 | TRBV2 | . | ASRRASSYEQY